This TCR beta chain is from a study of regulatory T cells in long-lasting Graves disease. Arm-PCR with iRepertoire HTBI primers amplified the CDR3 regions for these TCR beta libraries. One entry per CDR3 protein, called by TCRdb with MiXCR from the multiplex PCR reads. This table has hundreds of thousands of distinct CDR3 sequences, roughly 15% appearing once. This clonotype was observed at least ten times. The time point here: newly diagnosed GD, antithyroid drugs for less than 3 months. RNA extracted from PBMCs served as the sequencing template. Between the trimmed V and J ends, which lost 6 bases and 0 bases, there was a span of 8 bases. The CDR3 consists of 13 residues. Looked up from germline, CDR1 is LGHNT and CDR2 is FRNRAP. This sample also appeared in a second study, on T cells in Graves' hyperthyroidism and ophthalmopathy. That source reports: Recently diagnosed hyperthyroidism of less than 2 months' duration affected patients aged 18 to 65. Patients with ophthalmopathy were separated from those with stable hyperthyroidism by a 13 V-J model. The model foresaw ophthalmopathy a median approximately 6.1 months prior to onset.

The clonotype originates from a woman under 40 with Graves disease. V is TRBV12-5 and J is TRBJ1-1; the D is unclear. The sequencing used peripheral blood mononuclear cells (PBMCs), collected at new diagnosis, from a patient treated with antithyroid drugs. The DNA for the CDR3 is TGTGCTAGTGGCAACACAGTGAACACTGAAGCTTTCTTT. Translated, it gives CASGNTVNTEAFF.